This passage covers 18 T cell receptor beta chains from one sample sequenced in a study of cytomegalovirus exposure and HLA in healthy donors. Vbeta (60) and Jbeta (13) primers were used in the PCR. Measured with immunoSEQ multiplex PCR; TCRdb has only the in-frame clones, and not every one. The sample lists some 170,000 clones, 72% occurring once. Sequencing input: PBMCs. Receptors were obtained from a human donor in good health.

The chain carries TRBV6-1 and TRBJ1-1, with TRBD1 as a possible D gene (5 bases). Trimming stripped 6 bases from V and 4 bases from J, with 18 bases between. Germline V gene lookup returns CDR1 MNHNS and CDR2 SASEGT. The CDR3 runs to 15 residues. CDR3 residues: CASSDRGGLGTEAFF. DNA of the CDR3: TGTGCCAGCAGCGACCGGGGGGGACTGGGCACTGAAGCTTTCTTT.

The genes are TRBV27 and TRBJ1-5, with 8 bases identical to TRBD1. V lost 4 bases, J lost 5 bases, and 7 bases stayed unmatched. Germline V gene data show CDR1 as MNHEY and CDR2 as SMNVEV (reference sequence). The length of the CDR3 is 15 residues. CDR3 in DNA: TGTGCCAGCAGTTCCGCGGACAGGGCGGATCAGCCCCAGCATTTT. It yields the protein CASSSADRADQPQHF.

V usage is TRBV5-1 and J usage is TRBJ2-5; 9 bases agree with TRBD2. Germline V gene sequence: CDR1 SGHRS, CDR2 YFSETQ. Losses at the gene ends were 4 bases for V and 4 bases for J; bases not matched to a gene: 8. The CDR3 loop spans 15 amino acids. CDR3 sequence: CASSIAGGGRETQYF. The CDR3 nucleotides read TGCGCCAGCAGCATTGCGGGGGGGGGCCGAGAGACCCAGTACTTC.

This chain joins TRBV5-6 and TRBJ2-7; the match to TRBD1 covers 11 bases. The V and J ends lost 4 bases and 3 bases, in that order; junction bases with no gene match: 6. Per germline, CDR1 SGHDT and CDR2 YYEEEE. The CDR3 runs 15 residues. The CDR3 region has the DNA TGTGCCAGCAGCAGGACAGGGGGCGACGTCTACGAGCAGTACTTC. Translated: CASSRTGGDVYEQYF.

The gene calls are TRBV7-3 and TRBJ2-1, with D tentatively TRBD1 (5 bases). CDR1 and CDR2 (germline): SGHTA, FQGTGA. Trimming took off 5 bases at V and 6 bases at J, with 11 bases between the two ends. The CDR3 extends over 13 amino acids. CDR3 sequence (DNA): TGTGCCAGCAGCCAAGGGGTTGGCAATGAGCAGTTCTTC. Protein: CASSQGVGNEQFF.

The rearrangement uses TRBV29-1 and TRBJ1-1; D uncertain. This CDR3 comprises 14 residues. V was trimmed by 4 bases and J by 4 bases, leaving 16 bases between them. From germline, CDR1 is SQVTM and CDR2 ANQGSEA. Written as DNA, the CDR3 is TGCAGCGTTGTGAGGAGTCGTTCTTTCACTGAAGCTTTCTTT. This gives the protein CSVVRSRSFTEAFF.

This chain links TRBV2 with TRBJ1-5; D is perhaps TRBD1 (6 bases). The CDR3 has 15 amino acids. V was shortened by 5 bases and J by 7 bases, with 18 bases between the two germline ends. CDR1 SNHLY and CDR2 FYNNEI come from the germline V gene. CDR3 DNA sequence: TGTGCCAGCAGTCTTGTACAGGGTAGTATCCAGCCCCAGCATTTT. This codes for CASSLVQGSIQPQHF.

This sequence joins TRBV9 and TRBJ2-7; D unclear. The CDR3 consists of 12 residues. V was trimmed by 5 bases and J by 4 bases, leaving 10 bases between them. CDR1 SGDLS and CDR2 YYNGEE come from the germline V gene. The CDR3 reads CASSNGPYEQYF. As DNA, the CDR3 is TGTGCCAGCAGTAATGGCCCTTACGAGCAGTACTTC.

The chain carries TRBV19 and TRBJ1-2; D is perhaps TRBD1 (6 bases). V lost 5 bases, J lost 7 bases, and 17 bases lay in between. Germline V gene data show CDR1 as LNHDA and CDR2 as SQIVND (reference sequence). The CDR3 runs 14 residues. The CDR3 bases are TGTGCCAGTAGTGGAGACAGGAACAAGGGTGGCTACACCTTC. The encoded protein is CASSGDRNKGGYTF. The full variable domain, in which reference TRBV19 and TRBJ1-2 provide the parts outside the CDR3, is DGGITQSPKYLFRKEGQNVTLSCEQNLNHDAMYWYRQDPGQGLRLIYYSQIVNDFQKGDIAEGYSVSREKKESFPLTVTSAQKNPTAFYLCASSGDRNKGGYTFGSGTRLTVV.

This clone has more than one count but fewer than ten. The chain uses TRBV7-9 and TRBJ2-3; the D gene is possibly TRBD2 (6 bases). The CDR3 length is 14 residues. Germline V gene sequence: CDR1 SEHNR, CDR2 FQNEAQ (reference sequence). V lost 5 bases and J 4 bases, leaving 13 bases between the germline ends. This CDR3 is CASSEGLSADTQYF. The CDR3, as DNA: TGTGCCAGCAGCGAGGGACTTTCCGCAGATACGCAGTATTTT.

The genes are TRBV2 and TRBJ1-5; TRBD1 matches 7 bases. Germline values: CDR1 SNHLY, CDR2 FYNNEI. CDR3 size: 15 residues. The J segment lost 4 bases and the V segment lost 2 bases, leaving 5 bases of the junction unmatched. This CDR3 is CASSEWAGGNQPQHF. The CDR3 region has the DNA TGTGCCAGCAGTGAATGGGCAGGGGGGAATCAGCCCCAGCATTTT.

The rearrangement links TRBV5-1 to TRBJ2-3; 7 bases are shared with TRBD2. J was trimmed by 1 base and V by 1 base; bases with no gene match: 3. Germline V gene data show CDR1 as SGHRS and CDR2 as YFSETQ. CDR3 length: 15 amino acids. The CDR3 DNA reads TGCGCCAGCAGCTTGAGCGGGGCCCGCACAGATACGCAGTATTTT. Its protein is CASSLSGARTDTQYF.

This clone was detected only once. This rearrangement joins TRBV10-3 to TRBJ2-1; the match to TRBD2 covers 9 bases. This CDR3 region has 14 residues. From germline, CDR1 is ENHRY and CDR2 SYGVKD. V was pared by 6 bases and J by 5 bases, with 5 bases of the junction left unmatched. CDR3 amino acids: CAIRAGLANNEQFF. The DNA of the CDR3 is TGTGCCATCAGGGCGGGACTAGCCAACAATGAGCAGTTCTTC.

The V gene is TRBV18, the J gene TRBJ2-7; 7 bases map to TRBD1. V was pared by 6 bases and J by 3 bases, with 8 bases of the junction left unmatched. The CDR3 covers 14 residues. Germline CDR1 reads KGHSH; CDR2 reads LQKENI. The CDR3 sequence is CASSPRTGIYEQYF. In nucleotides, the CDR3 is TGTGCCAGCTCCCCGCGGACAGGCATCTACGAGCAGTACTTC.

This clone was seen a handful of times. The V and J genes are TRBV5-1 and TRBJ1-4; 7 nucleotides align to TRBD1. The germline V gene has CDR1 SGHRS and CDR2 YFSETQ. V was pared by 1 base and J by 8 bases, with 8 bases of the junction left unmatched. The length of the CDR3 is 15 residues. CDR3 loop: CASSLYGRGSEKLFF. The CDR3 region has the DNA TGCGCCAGCAGCTTGTATGGCAGGGGGTCGGAAAAACTGTTTTTT.

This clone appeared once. The CDR3: CASSQGRQSTQYF. CDR3 DNA sequence: TGTGCCAGCAGCCAGGGGCGTCAATCGACCCAGTACTTC. The chain couples TRBV6-5 to TRBJ2-5, with D possibly being TRBD1 (6 bases). With 6 bases removed from V and 7 bases from J, the gap between germline ends came to 15 bases. Germline V gene lookup returns CDR1 MNHEY and CDR2 SVGAGI. The CDR3 has 13 amino acids.

This CDR3 reads CASRILTGNEQFF. CDR3 DNA sequence: TGTGCCAGCAGGATATTGACCGGGAATGAGCAGTTCTTC. This chain links TRBV27 with TRBJ2-1; D is undetermined. The V gene's germline CDR1 is MNHEY and CDR2 SMNVEV (reference sequence). V was trimmed by 6 bases and J by 7 bases, leaving 13 bases between them. CDR3 length equals 13 residues.

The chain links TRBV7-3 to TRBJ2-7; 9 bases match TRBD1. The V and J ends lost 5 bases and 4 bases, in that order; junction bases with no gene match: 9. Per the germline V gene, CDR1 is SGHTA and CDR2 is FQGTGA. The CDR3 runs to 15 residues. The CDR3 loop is CASSPTGTGKYEQYF. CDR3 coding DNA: TGTGCCAGCAGCCCAACCGGGACAGGGAAATACGAGCAGTACTTC. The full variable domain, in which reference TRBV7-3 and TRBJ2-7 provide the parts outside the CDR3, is GAGVSQTPSNKVTEKGKYVELRCDPISGHTALYWYRQSLGQGPEFLIYFQGTGAADDSGLPNDRFFAVRPEGSVSTLKIQRTERGDSAVYLCASSPTGTGKYEQYFGPGTRLTVT.